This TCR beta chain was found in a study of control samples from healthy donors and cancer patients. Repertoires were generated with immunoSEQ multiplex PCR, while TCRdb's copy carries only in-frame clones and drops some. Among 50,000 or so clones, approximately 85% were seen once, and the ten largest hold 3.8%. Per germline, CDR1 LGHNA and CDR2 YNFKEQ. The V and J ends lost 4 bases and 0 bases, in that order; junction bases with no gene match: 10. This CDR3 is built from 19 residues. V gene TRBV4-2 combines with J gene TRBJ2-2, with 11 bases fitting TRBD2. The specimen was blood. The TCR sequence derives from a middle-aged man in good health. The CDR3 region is CASSPYRSSGRPNTGELFF. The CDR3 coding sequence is TGTGCCAGCAGCCCCTACCGCTCTAGCGGGAGGCCGAACACCGGGGAGCTGTTTTTT.